These T cell receptor beta chains were read from a single sample in a study of OX40 agonist ivuxolimab in advanced cancers. Repertoires were generated with immunoSEQ multiplex PCR, while TCRdb's copy carries only in-frame clones and drops some. The table has about 68,000 clones, roughly 82% seen once. Sequenced here: CD4+ or CD8+ T cells sorted from blood, sampled in a trial of the OX40 agonist ivuxolimab. All receptors derive from an adult with an advanced solid tumor such as melanoma, head and neck, liver or kidney cancer. CDR3s include the opening cysteine and the closing phenylalanine or tryptophan.

V gene	J gene	CDR3 protein
TRBV6-5	TRBJ1-1	CASRREAPNTEAFF
TRBV25-1	TRBJ1-3	CASSERIGSGIGNTIYF
TRBV9	TRBJ2-5	CASSETSGQIQTQYF
TRBV19	TRBJ2-7	CASSIGGTGYEQYF
TRBV19	TRBJ1-5	CASSIGRQYHQPQHF
TRBV7-3	TRBJ1-4	CASSLRGATNEKLFF
TRBV30	TRBJ1-2	CAWSVQWTGGGDYGYTF
TRBV5-1	TRBJ2-5	CASRQAGQETQYF
TRBV29-1	TRBJ2-1	CSVRGGWYNEQFF
TRBV6-6	TRBJ1-2	CASTPDRIYGYTF
TRBV14	TRBJ2-7	CASSHLYEQYF
TRBV4-2	TRBJ1-2	CASSQDIRRTTF
TRBV19	TRBJ1-3	CASSIGTVPFSGNTIYF
TRBV6-5	TRBJ1-5	CASTPGQGSNQPQHF
TRBV18	TRBJ1-3	CASSVSGSGNTIYF
TRBV11-2	TRBJ2-1	CASSFLIVGSSYNEQFF
TRBV6-1	TRBJ2-1	CASSVSGAGSTYNEQFF
TRBV13	TRBJ2-1	CASREADNSYNEQFF
TRBV7-9	TRBJ1-3	CASSLGTAGNTIYF
TRBV18	TRBJ2-7	CASSQDVLYEQYF
TRBV11-2	TRBJ1-3	CASSLGTGPGNTIYF
TRBV7-2	TRBJ2-7	CASSLGGPINYEQYF
TRBV18	TRBJ2-3	CASSPRAGVSTDTQYF
TRBV7-2	TRBJ1-4	CASSLASQKNEKLFF
TRBV5-5	TRBJ2-1	CASSPAANEQFF
TRBV5-5	TRBJ1-1	CASSLLYGGRNTEAFF
TRBV5-6	TRBJ1-3	CASSQETFLSGNTIYF
TRBV27	TRBJ1-2	CASSSPDRDGYTF
TRBV5-6	TRBJ2-7	CASSFRDQGYEQYF
TRBV19	TRBJ2-2	CASSPKGSGTGELFF
TRBV10-2	TRBJ2-1	CASSESIVGAYNEQFF
TRBV7-2	TRBJ1-5	CASSSDREYQPQHF
TRBV12-5	TRBJ2-6	CASGLIQGAGANVLTF
TRBV6-6	TRBJ2-5	CASRLLGTGETQYF
TRBV6-6	TRBJ2-7	CASSPGFSYEQYF
TRBV4-1	-	CASSQAASGSPLGEQYF
TRBV2	TRBJ1-6	CASRNGGAPAPLHF
TRBV16	TRBJ1-2	CASSRQSDYGYTF
TRBV4-2	TRBJ2-5	CASSQEGGLAGETQYF
TRBV5-8	TRBJ2-5	CASTGTGRETQYF
TRBV25-1	TRBJ1-4	CASSELGTGEKLFF
TRBV5-4	TRBJ2-3	CASSSMTSGEGTDTQYF
TRBV7-9	TRBJ2-5	CASSLVKEGHVYF
TRBV30	TRBJ2-7	CAWGTANGWGYF
TRBV7-3	TRBJ2-3	CASSPKGFLTDTQYF
TRBV18	TRBJ2-1	CASSPGQGVRNEQFF
TRBV5-6	TRBJ2-1	CASRSRGTSYNEQFF
TRBV9	TRBJ1-6	CASSVAPGDSPLHF
TRBV11-2	TRBJ2-3	CVSSFNTDTQYF
TRBV5-1	TRBJ2-3	CASSPRMSDTQYF
TRBV25-1	TRBJ2-3	CASSETQLTDTQYF
TRBV11-2	TRBJ2-7	CASSLERVWYEQYF
TRBV5-5	TRBJ2-3	CASSYTGARTDTQYF
TRBV7-3	TRBJ2-1	CASSPIGGSYNEQFF
TRBV29-1	TRBJ1-3	CSVQGQISGNTIYF